This is a list of T cell receptor beta chains from one sample in a study of post-analysis software for immune sequencing data. MiXCR, applied by TCRdb to the PCR reads, yields one record per CDR3 protein. The repertoire holds approximately 660,000 distinct CDR3 sequences, with around 64% as singletons. The sequenced sample was blood. Receptors originate from a girl aged 2-15 years with multiple sclerosis. The conserved cysteine and the conserved F or W are not part of the CDR3 here. Each record gives: J gene, V gene, CDR3 length, CDR3 protein.

TRBJ1-2	TRBV12-3/TRBV12-4	11	ASTYRRDGGYT
TRBJ2-1	TRBV5-1	13	ASSFPEGSGNEQF
TRBJ2-7	TRBV18	11	ASSRDGAYEQY
.	TRBV5-1	10	ASTLDHYEQY
TRBJ2-1	TRBV12-3/TRBV12-4	16	ASSFRILAGGGTDEQF
TRBJ2-6	TRBV7-3	17	ASSFTGTGRSSGANVLT
TRBJ2-2	TRBV5-1	14	ASSRTSGVNTGERF
TRBJ1-2	TRBV10-3	12	AISGGPNNYGYT
TRBJ2-7	TRBV4-2	16	ASSQEEGGGSQNYEQY
TRBJ2-6	TRBV6-2/TRBV6-3	15	ASRSGTRASGANVLT
TRBJ2-1	TRBV12-3/TRBV12-4	11	ASSSSGRDEQF
TRBJ1-2	TRBV7-9	11	ASSEQADYGYT
TRBJ2-3	TRBV5-6	13	ASSFKGPSTDTQY
TRBJ1-2	TRBV7-9	13	ASSRPTQGLHGYT
TRBJ2-7	TRBV7-9	12	ASSSDPASYEQY
.	TRBV5-1	11	ASSLFQRETQY
TRBJ2-1	TRBV7-2	15	ASSKPQRDPGRNEQF
TRBJ2-3	TRBV6-2/TRBV6-3	14	ASVRSGGASTDTQY
TRBJ2-7	TRBV9	11	ASSVSGSGEQY
TRBJ1-1	TRBV12-3/TRBV12-4	12	ASSLMGETTEAF
TRBJ1-2	TRBV6-5	13	ASRRPGQSNYGYT
TRBJ2-7	TRBV20-1	11	SATTGLADEQY
TRBJ1-2	TRBV6-5	11	ASSLGQVYGYT
TRBJ2-3	TRBV7-2	13	ASRVQGWEGDTQY
TRBJ2-3	TRBV5-1	13	ASSFDPQAGDTQY
TRBJ1-6	TRBV7-2	11	ASSLERGSPLH
TRBJ1-6	TRBV7-2	13	ASSLDRGFGSPLH
.	TRBV5-5	12	ASSLDPTSYEQY
.	TRBV10-1	13	ASSATIQGVGTQY
TRBJ2-1	TRBV9	14	ASSGLRQGTYNEQF
TRBJ2-3	TRBV5-6	14	ASSRVLGQGRNTQY
TRBJ2-7	TRBV7-5	16	ISVSEAPPTGSTYEQY
TRBJ1-5	TRBV5-5	12	ASSLGIPNQPQH
TRBJ1-2	TRBV6-1	12	ASSLTGGAKGYT
TRBJ2-1	TRBV29-1	14	SVEDWEIGLPNEQF
TRBJ2-1	TRBV20-1	12	SASGASGSNEQF
TRBJ1-2	TRBV5-6	10	ASSLTPAGYT
TRBJ2-5	TRBV10-2	14	ASSVATSGRRETQY
TRBJ2-3	TRBV24-1	15	ATSGRQGGRAADTQY
TRBJ2-6	TRBV12-3/TRBV12-4	13	ASSGFSSGANVLT
TRBJ2-1	TRBV5-1	13	ASSRAGGSYNEQF
TRBJ2-5	TRBV29-1	12	SVTPRQDQETQY
TRBJ2-3	TRBV12-3/TRBV12-4	14	ASSSTSGGAPDVQY
TRBJ1-2	TRBV29-1	14	SVEAQGANRNYGYT
TRBJ2-5	TRBV5-1	11	ASSAWTATPQY
TRBJ2-5	TRBV7-2	14	ASSLVGSGVPETQY
TRBJ1-2	TRBV18	13	ASSASTGVHYGYT
TRBJ2-1	TRBV29-1	16	SARLAGGTSGSYNEQF
TRBJ2-3	TRBV6-2/TRBV6-3	13	ASSPIGRSTDTQY
.	TRBV13	15	ASSFLERGRGYNEQY
TRBJ2-1	TRBV12-3/TRBV12-4	14	ASSSFGTSSSYEQF
TRBJ2-7	TRBV25-1	14	ASSEYTGLTTYEQY
TRBJ2-5	TRBV5-5	13	ASSQPPTGLETQY
TRBJ2-1	TRBV4-3	15	ASSQDTFLDRGNEQF
TRBJ1-2	TRBV29-1	8	NVDKNGYT